The clone carrying this T cell receptor beta chain was found once. Trimming removed 1 base from V and 2 bases from J, with 8 bases in between. The germline V gene has CDR1 SGHAT and CDR2 FQDESV (reference sequence). The CDR3 spans 14 residues. PCR used 60 Vbeta primers and 13 Jbeta primers. Clones were read by immunoSEQ multiplex PCR, and TCRdb kept only the in-frame ones, dropping some. The table has about 190,000 clones, roughly 80% seen once. This sample stems from a study of cytomegalovirus exposure and HLA in healthy donors. Study details: Earlier, 95 million to 120 million unique TCR beta sequences were recovered from roughly 200 million T cells by an analysis.

This clonotype originated in a woman in her twenties or thirties in good health and CMV-seropositive. The material sequenced was PBMCs. The chain has TRBV11-1 and TRBJ1-2; D is unresolved. DNA for the CDR3: TGTGCCAGCAGCTTAGGAGGGCAGAACTATGGCTACACCTTC. This sequence encodes CASSLGGQNYGYTF.